A single sample gave rise to the 21 T cell receptor beta chains below, sequenced in a study of OX40 agonist ivuxolimab in advanced cancers. Assay used: immunoSEQ multiplex PCR; TCRdb lists only in-frame clones, some missing. Of about 40,000 clones listed, 82% are singletons. Sequenced here: CD4+ or CD8+ T cells sorted from blood, sampled in a trial of the OX40 agonist ivuxolimab. Receptors originate from an adult with an advanced solid tumor such as melanoma, head and neck, liver or kidney cancer.

This chain joins TRBV4-3 and TRBJ2-3, with 7 bases that match TRBD2. This CDR3 contains 16 residues. CDR1 is LGHNA, CDR2 YSLEER, per germline. With 4 bases clipped from V and 0 bases from J, the junction kept 7 bases outside the gene matches. The DNA for the CDR3 is TGCGCCAGCAGCCCCTATGCGGGGGAGAGCACAGATACGCAGTATTTT. Translating gives CASSPYAGESTDTQYF.

The chain links TRBV10-2 to TRBJ1-1; 10 nucleotides align to TRBD1. The V segment lost 2 bases and the J segment 10 bases; nucleotides outside the gene matches: 10. The germline V gene encodes CDR1 WSHSY and CDR2 SAAADI. This CDR3 spans 15 amino acids. CDR3 loop: CASSEPGQGGGRAFF. For the CDR3, the DNA is TGCGCCAGCAGTGAGCCCGGACAGGGGGGCGGGCGAGCTTTCTTT.

The chain is built from TRBV30 and TRBJ1-3; D call uncertain. The CDR3 consists of 13 residues. Trimming took off 6 bases at V and 0 bases at J, with 9 bases between the two ends. Per the germline V gene, CDR1 is GTSNPN and CDR2 is SVGIG (reference sequence). CDR3 sequence reads: CACSPSSGNTIYF. In DNA form, the CDR3 reads TGTGCCTGCAGCCCGAGCTCTGGAAACACCATATATTTT.

The chain employs TRBV9 and TRBJ1-1, with 7 positions matching TRBD1. J lost 2 bases, V lost 4 bases, and 5 bases had no gene match. The CDR3 has 14 residues. Germline assignment: CDR1 SGDLS and CDR2 YYNGEE. This chain's CDR3 is CASSPRGGNTEAFF. As DNA, the CDR3 is TGTGCCAGCAGCCCCCGAGGGGGCAACACTGAAGCTTTCTTT.

As to this clone: The sample carries other DNA sequences with the same CDR3. The rearrangement links TRBV6-5 to TRBJ1-5; possible D gene TRBD1, 5 bases. This CDR3 region has 14 residues. The V and J ends lost 4 bases and 3 bases respectively, with 10 bases between them. Germline V lookup: CDR1 MNHEY, CDR2 SVGAGI. DNA for the CDR3: TGTGCCAGCAGTTCGACCGGGACCAATCAGCCCCAGCATTTT. Protein: CASSSTGTNQPQHF.

This clone was counted between two and nine times. V usage is TRBV6-1 and J usage is TRBJ1-4; the D is unclear. V was shortened by 8 bases and J by 0 bases, with 10 bases between the two germline ends. The CDR3 is 14 residues long. CDR1 is MNHNS and CDR2 is SASEGT in the germline V gene. This chain's CDR3 is CASFGVATNEKLFF. The DNA for the CDR3 is TGTGCCAGCTTTGGGGTGGCAACTAATGAAAAACTGTTTTTT.

The chain joins TRBV7-2 to TRBJ2-7, with 7 bases that match TRBD1. The J segment lost 3 bases and the V segment lost 5 bases, leaving 10 bases of the junction unmatched. CDR1 and CDR2 from the germline V gene are SGHTA and FQGNSA. This CDR3 contains 15 residues. Here the CDR3 DNA reads TGTGCCAGCAGCGTAGAAAGACAGGGTGGCTACGAGCAGTACTTC. Residues: CASSVERQGGYEQYF. The complete variable domain, with remaining parts taken from reference TRBV7-2 and TRBJ2-7, reads GAGVSQSPSNKVTEKGKDVELRCDPISGHTALYWYRQSLGQGLEFLIYFQGNSAPDKSGLPSDRFSAERTGGSVSTLTIQRTQQEDSAVYLCASSVERQGGYEQYFGPGTRLTVT.

This chain uses TRBV7-2 with TRBJ1-5, with 7 bases matching TRBD1. CDR1 is SGHTA, CDR2 FQGNSA, per germline. V lost 5 bases and J lost 3; bases outside the gene matches: 7. The CDR3 has 15 amino acids. CDR3 nucleotides: TGTGCCAGCAGCCCTTGGACAGGCTCCAATCAGCCCCAGCATTTT. Protein: CASSPWTGSNQPQHF.

V usage is TRBV7-6 and J usage is TRBJ2-2, with TRBD1 matching over 9 bases. J was trimmed by 3 bases and V by 5 bases; bases with no gene match: 4. Germline V gene sequence: CDR1 SGHVS, CDR2 FNYEAQ. The CDR3 contains 15 residues. CDR3 sequence: CASSAWTGDTGELFF. DNA of the CDR3: TGTGCCAGCAGCGCATGGACAGGGGACACCGGGGAGCTGTTTTTT.

V gene TRBV19 combines with J gene TRBJ1-1, with 8 bases that match TRBD1. CDR3 length: 13 amino acids. Germline loops: CDR1 LNHDA, CDR2 SQIVND (reference sequence). Unmatched junction bases numbered 3, after V lost 4 bases and J lost 5 bases. In nucleotides, the CDR3 is TGTGCCAGTAGTAAGGACAGGGATACTGAAGCTTTCTTT. This sequence encodes CASSKDRDTEAFF.

In this sample, this clone turned up once. The chain employs TRBV5-1 and TRBJ2-5, with 8 bases aligning to TRBD1. The CDR3 is 13 amino acids. V lost 6 bases and J lost 5; bases outside the gene matches: 6. The germline V gene encodes CDR1 SGHRS and CDR2 YFSETQ. CDR3 in DNA: TGCGCCAGCACCCCGACAGGGGACGAGACCCAGTACTTC. Translation gives CASTPTGDETQYF.

The gene calls are TRBV9 and TRBJ1-3; D gene ambiguous. The V end was cut by 0 bases, the J end by 0 bases, with 7 bases between. Germline V gene data show CDR1 as SGDLS and CDR2 as YYNGEE. The CDR3 sequence is 15 residues long. CDR3: CASSVARDSGNTIYF. For the CDR3, the DNA is TGTGCCAGCAGCGTAGCCAGAGACTCTGGAAACACCATATATTTT.

The rearrangement joins TRBV12-5 to TRBJ2-3; the D gene is possibly TRBD2 (5 bases). The CDR3 extends over 14 amino acids. CDR1 is LGHNT and CDR2 is FRNRAP in the germline V gene. V gave up 7 bases and J gave up 5 bases, with 16 bases separating them. Written as DNA, the CDR3 is TGTGCTAGTGCTGGACTCCCCTTGTTAGATACGCAGTATTTT. Its translation is CASAGLPLLDTQYF.

CDR3 protein: CASSHPGVRGETQYF. The DNA for the CDR3 is TGTGCCAGCAGTCACCCCGGGGTCCGAGGGGAGACCCAGTACTTC. J is TRBJ2-5 and V is TRBV2, with a possible D match to TRBD2 (5 bases). The CDR3 covers 15 residues. Trimming left V 5 bases short and J 5 bases short, with 18 bases between. From germline, CDR1 is SNHLY and CDR2 FYNNEI.

The chain links TRBV5-1 to TRBJ2-2; D unresolved. The germline V gene has CDR1 SGHRS and CDR2 YFSETQ. V was shortened by 1 base and J by 2 bases, with 9 bases between the two germline ends. The CDR3 spans 15 residues. CDR3 amino acids: CASSLSVTNTGELFF. The DNA of the CDR3 is TGCGCCAGCAGCTTGAGCGTGACCAACACCGGGGAGCTGTTTTTT.

V usage is TRBV19 and J usage is TRBJ2-3; a weak D match, TRBD1 (6 bases). The germline V and J ends were trimmed by 6 bases and 1 base, with 20 bases remaining between them. Germline CDR1 and CDR2: LNHDA and SQIVND (reference sequence). This CDR3 comprises 17 residues. The CDR3 DNA reads as TGTGCCAGTAGAAATACGGGACACCAAAAACGCACAGATACGCAGTATTTT. This sequence encodes CASRNTGHQKRTDTQYF.

This chain joins TRBV28 and TRBJ1-3; 9 bases line up with TRBD1. This CDR3 spans 14 amino acids. With V trimmed by 5 bases and J by 2 bases, 1 base remained unmatched. Germline lookup yields CDR1 MDHEN and CDR2 SYDVKM. CDR3 sequence: CASSRDRAGNTIYF. The CDR3 DNA follows: TGTGCCAGCAGTAGGGACAGGGCTGGAAACACCATATATTTT.

The chain joins TRBV19 to TRBJ2-7, with TRBD1 matching 9 bases. Germline-derived CDR1 and CDR2 are LNHDA and SQIVND (reference sequence). The CDR3 spans 16 residues. Unmatched junction bases numbered 11, after V lost 5 bases and J lost 3 bases. CDR3 sequence: CASSPVSRTGDYEQYF. The CDR3 bases are TGTGCCAGTAGTCCCGTTTCGAGGACAGGGGACTACGAGCAGTACTTC. The full variable domain, its missing parts supplied by reference TRBV19 and TRBJ2-7, is DGGITQSPKYLFRKEGQNVTLSCEQNLNHDAMYWYRQDPGQGLRLIYYSQIVNDFQKGDIAEGYSVSREKKESFPLTVTSAQKNPTAFYLCASSPVSRTGDYEQYFGPGTRLTVT.

The genes are TRBV7-6 and TRBJ1-4; D not resolved. Trimming stripped 1 base from V and 2 bases from J, with 14 bases between. The CDR3 length is 17 residues. The V gene's germline CDR1 is SGHVS and CDR2 FNYEAQ. The CDR3 region is CASSLVPQGGTNEKLFF. DNA of the CDR3: TGTGCCAGCAGCTTAGTTCCCCAAGGAGGCACTAATGAAAAACTGTTTTTT. Full variable domain (rest looked up from reference TRBV7-6 and TRBJ1-4): GAGVSQSPRYKVTKRGQDVALRCDPISGHVSLYWYRQALGQGPEFLTYFNYEAQQDKSGLPNDRFSAERPEGSISTLTIQRTEQRDSAMYRCASSLVPQGGTNEKLFFGSGTQLSVL.

The chain joins TRBV5-1 to TRBJ2-2; 7 bases fit TRBD2. Trimming removed 4 bases from V and 0 bases from J; junction bases left unmatched: 6. Germline CDR1 is SGHRS and CDR2 is YFSETQ. The CDR3 is made up of 16 amino acids. Written as DNA, the CDR3 is TGCGCCAGCAGCCGGGGGGTTTCCACGAACACCGGGGAGCTGTTTTTT. Its translation: CASSRGVSTNTGELFF.

V usage is TRBV7-9 and J usage is TRBJ2-2; a possible D gene is TRBD1 (5 bases). The CDR3 spans 16 residues. Germline V gene lookup returns CDR1 SEHNR and CDR2 FQNEAQ (reference sequence). Trimming left V 5 bases short and J 4 bases short, with 17 bases between. CDR3 bases: TGTGCCAGCAGCGGGGCGGCTCTCGGCCCCACCGGGGAGCTGTTTTTT. It yields the protein CASSGAALGPTGELFF. The whole variable domain, filled in from reference TRBV7-9 and TRBJ2-2, reads DTGVSQNPRHKITKRGQNVTFRCDPISEHNRLYWYRQTLGQGPEFLTYFQNEAQLEKSRLLSDRFSAERPKGSFSTLEIQRTEQGDSAMYLCASSGAALGPTGELFFGEGSRLTVL.